This is a list of T cell receptor beta chains from one sample in a study of response to subunit inactivated influenza vaccine. TCRdb used MiXCR to reprocess the RT-PCR reads, holding one entry per CDR3 protein. Of about 520,000 distinct CDR3 sequences listed, roughly 23% are singletons. The material sequenced was CD4+ T cells sorted from PBMCs, taken about 5 days after vaccination. The source is a man aged 45 to 65 who received an inactivated influenza vaccine. Each CDR3 is given with its conserved first and last residue. The D gene is left open where the match is weak. Rows may omit the clone size; those that give it use once, few, many or a size class.

clone_size: few; j_call: TRBJ2-7; v_call: TRBV12-3/TRBV12-4; d_call: NA; cdr3_nt: TGTGCCAGCAGACCCCATGCGGCTAGCTCCTACGAGCAGTACTTC; cdr3_aa: CASRPHAASSYEQYF
clone_size: few; j_call: TRBJ2-2; v_call: TRBV20-1; d_call: NA; cdr3_nt: TGCAGTGCTAGAGGGACAGTCAACGGGGAGCTGTTTTTT; cdr3_aa: CSARGTVNGELFF
clone_size: NA; j_call: TRBJ1-4; v_call: TRBV12-3/TRBV12-4; d_call: TRBD1; cdr3_nt: TGTGCCAGCAGCTTGAACAGGGGCCGACCTAATGAAAAACTGTTTTTT; cdr3_aa: CASSLNRGRPNEKLFF
clone_size: NA; j_call: TRBJ2-7; v_call: TRBV28; d_call: NA; cdr3_nt: TGTGCCAGCAGTTTGACACTTAGGGAGCAGTACTTC; cdr3_aa: CASSLTLREQYF
clone_size: NA; j_call: TRBJ2-4; v_call: TRBV7-2; d_call: TRBD1; cdr3_nt: TGTGCCAGCAGCAAGGACAGGGGAGCCAAAAACATTCAGTACTTC; cdr3_aa: CASSKDRGAKNIQYF
clone_size: few; j_call: TRBJ2-5; v_call: TRBV5-4; d_call: TRBD1; cdr3_nt: TGTGCCAGCAGCTCTACAGGGGGCGGGGAGACCCAGTACTTC; cdr3_aa: CASSSTGGGETQYF
clone_size: NA; j_call: TRBJ2-7; v_call: TRBV7-9; d_call: NA; cdr3_nt: TGTGCCAGCACTCCCCTGGGGGACGAGCAGTACTTC; cdr3_aa: CASTPLGDEQYF
clone_size: few; j_call: TRBJ2-5; v_call: TRBV7-9; d_call: TRBD2; cdr3_nt: TGTGCCAGCAGCTTAGCCAGCGGGGTAGAGACCCAGTACTTC; cdr3_aa: CASSLASGVETQYF
clone_size: NA; j_call: TRBJ1-6; v_call: TRBV25-1; d_call: NA; cdr3_nt: TGTGCCAGCAGTGGAGTGATTGGTAATTCACCCCTCCACTTT; cdr3_aa: CASSGVIGNSPLHF
clone_size: few; j_call: TRBJ1-1; v_call: TRBV5-1; d_call: NA; cdr3_nt: TGCGCCAGCAGCTTTAGCCTCAGTAGGGGCACTGAAGCTTTCTTT; cdr3_aa: CASSFSLSRGTEAFF
clone_size: NA; j_call: TRBJ2-1; v_call: TRBV5-4; d_call: TRBD2; cdr3_nt: TGTGCCAGCAGCTTGGATCTAGCGGGACACAATGAGCAGTTCTTC; cdr3_aa: CASSLDLAGHNEQFF
clone_size: NA; j_call: TRBJ2-5; v_call: TRBV11-2; d_call: NA; cdr3_nt: TGTGCCAGCAGCCCCCCCGTACGGGAGACCCAGTACTTC; cdr3_aa: CASSPPVRETQYF
clone_size: few; j_call: TRBJ2-5; v_call: TRBV11-1; d_call: NA; cdr3_nt: TGTGCCAGCAGCGCCAGACTTACAAGAGAACAAGAGACCCAGTACTTC; cdr3_aa: CASSARLTREQETQYF
clone_size: few; j_call: TRBJ2-6; v_call: TRBV5-1; d_call: NA; cdr3_nt: TGCGCCAGCAGCTCAGGGACTGGGGCCAACGTCCTGACTTTC; cdr3_aa: CASSSGTGANVLTF
clone_size: NA; j_call: TRBJ2-5; v_call: TRBV6-2/TRBV6-3; d_call: NA; cdr3_nt: TGTGCCAGCATAGGTCAGCGGAATTTTCGGACCCAGTACTTC; cdr3_aa: CASIGQRNFRTQYF
clone_size: NA; j_call: TRBJ2-7; v_call: TRBV6-5; d_call: NA; cdr3_nt: TGTGCCAGCAGGGCGACAGCCTACGAGCAGTACTTC; cdr3_aa: CASRATAYEQYF
clone_size: few; j_call: TRBJ2-3; v_call: TRBV5-6; d_call: NA; cdr3_nt: TGTGCCAGCAGCTTGTGGGCAACAGATACGCAGTATTTT; cdr3_aa: CASSLWATDTQYF
clone_size: NA; j_call: TRBJ2-1; v_call: TRBV7-9; d_call: NA; cdr3_nt: TGTGCCAGCAGCTCACCCGGGGGGCCCAATGAGCAGTTCTTC; cdr3_aa: CASSSPGGPNEQFF